This entry concerns a single T cell receptor (beta chain). These data are taken from a study of blood T cell repertoires in COVID-19. Clones were sequenced by immunoSEQ multiplex PCR, and TCRdb holds only the in-frame ones, with some missing. The sample lists 300,000 to 400,000 clones; about 86% were seen once. Germline V gene sequence: CDR1 MGHRA, CDR2 YSYEKL. Trimming took 0 bases from V and 8 from J, leaving 10 bases between them. This CDR3 is 13 amino acids long. The rearrangement uses TRBV4-1 and TRBJ1-2; D uncertain. This TCR came from a man aged 25-45 years with active or convalescent COVID-19. Sequencing input: peripheral blood. The DNA of the CDR3 is TGCGCCAGCAGCCAAGAACCTAGACGGGGCTACACCTTC. Encoded protein: CASSQEPRRGYTF.